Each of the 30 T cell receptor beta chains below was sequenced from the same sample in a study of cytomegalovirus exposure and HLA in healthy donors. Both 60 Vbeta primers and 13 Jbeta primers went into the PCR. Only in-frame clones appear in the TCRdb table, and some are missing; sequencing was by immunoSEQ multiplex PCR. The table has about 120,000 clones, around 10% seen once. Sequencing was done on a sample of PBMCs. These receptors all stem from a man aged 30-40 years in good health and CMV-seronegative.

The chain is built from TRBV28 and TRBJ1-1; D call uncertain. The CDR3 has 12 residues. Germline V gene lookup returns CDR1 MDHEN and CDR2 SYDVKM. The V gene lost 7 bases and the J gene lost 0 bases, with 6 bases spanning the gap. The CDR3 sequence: CASNEMNTEAFF. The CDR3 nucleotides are TGTGCCAGCAATGAGATGAACACTGAAGCTTTCTTT.

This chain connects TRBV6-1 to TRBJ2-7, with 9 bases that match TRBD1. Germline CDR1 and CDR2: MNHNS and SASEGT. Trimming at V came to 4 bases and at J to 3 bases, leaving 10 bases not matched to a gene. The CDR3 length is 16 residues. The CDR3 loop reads CASSGTGAFSLYEQYF. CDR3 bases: TGTGCCAGCAGTGGGACAGGGGCCTTCTCTCTCTACGAGCAGTACTTC.

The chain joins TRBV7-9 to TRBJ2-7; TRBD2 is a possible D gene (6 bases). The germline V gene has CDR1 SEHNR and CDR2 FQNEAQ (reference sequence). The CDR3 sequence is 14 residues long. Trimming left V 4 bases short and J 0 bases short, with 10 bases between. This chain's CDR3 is CASSYLANSYEQYF. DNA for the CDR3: TGTGCCAGCAGCTACCTAGCGAACTCCTACGAGCAGTACTTC.

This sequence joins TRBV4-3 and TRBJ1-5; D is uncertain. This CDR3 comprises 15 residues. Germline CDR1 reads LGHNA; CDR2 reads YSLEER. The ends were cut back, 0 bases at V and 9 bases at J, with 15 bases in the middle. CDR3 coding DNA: TGCGCCAGCAGCCAAGATCGGAACGGGTACCGGCCCCAGCATTTT. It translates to CASSQDRNGYRPQHF.

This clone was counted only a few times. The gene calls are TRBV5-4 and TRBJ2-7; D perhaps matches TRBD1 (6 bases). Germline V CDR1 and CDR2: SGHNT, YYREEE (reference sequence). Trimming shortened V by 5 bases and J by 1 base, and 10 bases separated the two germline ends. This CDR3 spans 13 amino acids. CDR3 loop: CASREQGSYEQYF. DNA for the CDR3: TGTGCCAGCAGGGAACAGGGTTCCTACGAGCAGTACTTC. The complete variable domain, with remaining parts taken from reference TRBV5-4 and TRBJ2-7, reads ETGVTQSPTHLIKTRGQQVTLRCSSQSGHNTVSWYQQALGQGPQFIFQYYREEENGRGNFPPRFSGLQFPNYSSELNVNALELDDSALYLCASREQGSYEQYFGPGTRLTVT.

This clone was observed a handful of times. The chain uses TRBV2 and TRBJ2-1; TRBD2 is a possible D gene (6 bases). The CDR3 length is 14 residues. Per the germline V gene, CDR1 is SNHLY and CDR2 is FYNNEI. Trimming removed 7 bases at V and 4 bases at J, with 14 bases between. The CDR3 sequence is CASKGRLDYNEQFF. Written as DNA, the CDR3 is TGTGCCAGCAAGGGGAGGCTTGATTACAATGAGCAGTTCTTC.

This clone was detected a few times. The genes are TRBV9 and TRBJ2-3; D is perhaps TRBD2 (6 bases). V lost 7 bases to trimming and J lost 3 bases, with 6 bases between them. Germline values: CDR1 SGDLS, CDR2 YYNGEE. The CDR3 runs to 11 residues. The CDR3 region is CASAGTDTQYF. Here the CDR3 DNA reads TGTGCCAGCGCGGGGACAGATACGCAGTATTTT.

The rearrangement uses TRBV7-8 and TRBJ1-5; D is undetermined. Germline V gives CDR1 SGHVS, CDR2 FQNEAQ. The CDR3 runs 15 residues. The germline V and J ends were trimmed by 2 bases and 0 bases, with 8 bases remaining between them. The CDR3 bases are TGTGCCAGCAGCTTAACCCAGAATAGCAATCAGCCCCAGCATTTT. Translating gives CASSLTQNSNQPQHF.

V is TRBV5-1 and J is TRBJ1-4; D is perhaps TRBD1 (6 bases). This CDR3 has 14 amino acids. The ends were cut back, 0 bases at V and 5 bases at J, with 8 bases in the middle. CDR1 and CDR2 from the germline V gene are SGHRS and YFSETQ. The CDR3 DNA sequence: TGCGCCAGCAGCTTGGGGGACAACAATGAAAAACTGTTTTTT. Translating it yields CASSLGDNNEKLFF.

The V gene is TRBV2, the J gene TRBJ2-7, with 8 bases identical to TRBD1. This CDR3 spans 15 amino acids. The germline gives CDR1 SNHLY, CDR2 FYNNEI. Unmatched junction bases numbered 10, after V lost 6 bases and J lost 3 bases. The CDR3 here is CASRDRTGSSYEQYF. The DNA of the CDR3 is TGTGCCAGCAGGGATAGGACAGGGTCGAGCTACGAGCAGTACTTC. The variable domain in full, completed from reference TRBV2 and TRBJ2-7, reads EPEVTQTPSHQVTQMGQEVILRCVPISNHLYFYWYRQILGQKVEFLVSFYNNEISEKSEIFDDQFSVERPDGSNFTLKIRSTKLEDSAMYFCASRDRTGSSYEQYFGPGTRLTVT.

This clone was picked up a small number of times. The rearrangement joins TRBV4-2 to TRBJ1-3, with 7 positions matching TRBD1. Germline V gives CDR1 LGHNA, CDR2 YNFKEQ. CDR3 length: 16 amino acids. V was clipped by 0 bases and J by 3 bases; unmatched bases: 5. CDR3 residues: CASSQDTGVGGNTIYF. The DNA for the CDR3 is TGTGCCAGCAGCCAAGATACAGGGGTAGGTGGAAACACCATATATTTT.

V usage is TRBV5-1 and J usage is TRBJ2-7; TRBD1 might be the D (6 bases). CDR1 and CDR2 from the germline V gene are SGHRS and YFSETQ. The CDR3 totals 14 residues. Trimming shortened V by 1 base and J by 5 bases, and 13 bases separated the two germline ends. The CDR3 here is CASSLTGIRNEQYF. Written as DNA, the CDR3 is TGCGCCAGCAGCTTGACAGGGATTCGGAACGAGCAGTACTTC.

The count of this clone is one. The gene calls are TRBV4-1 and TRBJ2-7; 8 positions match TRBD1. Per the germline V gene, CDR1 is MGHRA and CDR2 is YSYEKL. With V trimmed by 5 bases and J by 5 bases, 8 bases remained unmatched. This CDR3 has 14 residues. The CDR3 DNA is TGCGCCAGCAGCGACCGGACAGGGATCGACGAGCAGTACTTC. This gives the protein CASSDRTGIDEQYF.

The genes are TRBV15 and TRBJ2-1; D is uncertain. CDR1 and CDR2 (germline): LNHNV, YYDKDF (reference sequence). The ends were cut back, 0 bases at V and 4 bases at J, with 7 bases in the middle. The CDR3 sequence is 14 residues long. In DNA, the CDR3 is TGTGCCACCAGCAGAGATTTGAGTTACAATGAGCAGTTCTTC. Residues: CATSRDLSYNEQFF.

CDR3 loop: CASPSRGDEQYF. The CDR3 nucleotides are TGTGCCAGCCCCAGCAGGGGAGACGAGCAGTACTTC. V gene TRBV19 combines with J gene TRBJ2-7; a possible D gene is TRBD1 (6 bases). Germline CDR1 is LNHDA and CDR2 is SQIVND (reference sequence). The CDR3 covers 12 residues. V shed 9 bases and J shed 5 bases, with 14 bases lying between them.

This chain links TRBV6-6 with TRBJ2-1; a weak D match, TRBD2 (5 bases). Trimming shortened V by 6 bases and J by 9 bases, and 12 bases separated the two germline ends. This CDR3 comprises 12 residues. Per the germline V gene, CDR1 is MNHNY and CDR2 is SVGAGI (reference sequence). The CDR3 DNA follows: TGTGCCAGCAGCAACCTCCGGGGTGAGCAGTTCTTC. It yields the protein CASSNLRGEQFF.

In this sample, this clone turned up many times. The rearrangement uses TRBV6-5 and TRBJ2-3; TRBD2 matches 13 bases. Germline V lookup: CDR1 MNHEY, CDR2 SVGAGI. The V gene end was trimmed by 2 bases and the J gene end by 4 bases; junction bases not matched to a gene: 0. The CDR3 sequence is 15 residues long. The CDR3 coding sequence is TGTGCCAGCAGTTACACTAGCGGGGGGGCAGATACGCAGTATTTT. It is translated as CASSYTSGGADTQYF.

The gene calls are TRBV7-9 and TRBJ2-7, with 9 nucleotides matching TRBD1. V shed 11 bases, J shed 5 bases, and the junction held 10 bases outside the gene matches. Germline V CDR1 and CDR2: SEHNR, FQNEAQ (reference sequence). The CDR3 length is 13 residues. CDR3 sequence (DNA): TGTGCCCACAGCGGGGACAGGGTCGACGAGCAGTACTTC. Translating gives CAHSGDRVDEQYF.

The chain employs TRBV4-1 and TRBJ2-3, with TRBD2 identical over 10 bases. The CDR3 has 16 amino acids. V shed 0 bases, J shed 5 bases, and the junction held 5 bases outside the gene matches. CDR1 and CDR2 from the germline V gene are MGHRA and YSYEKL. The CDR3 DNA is TGCGCCAGCAGCCAAGAGGCTAGCGGGAGTATAGATACGCAGTATTTT. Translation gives CASSQEASGSIDTQYF.

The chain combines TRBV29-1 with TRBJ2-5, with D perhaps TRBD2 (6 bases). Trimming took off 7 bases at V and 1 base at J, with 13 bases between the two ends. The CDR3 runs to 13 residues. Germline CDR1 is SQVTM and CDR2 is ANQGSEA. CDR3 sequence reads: CSAKEGIQETQYF. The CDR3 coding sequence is TGCAGCGCCAAGGAGGGGATCCAAGAGACCCAGTACTTC.

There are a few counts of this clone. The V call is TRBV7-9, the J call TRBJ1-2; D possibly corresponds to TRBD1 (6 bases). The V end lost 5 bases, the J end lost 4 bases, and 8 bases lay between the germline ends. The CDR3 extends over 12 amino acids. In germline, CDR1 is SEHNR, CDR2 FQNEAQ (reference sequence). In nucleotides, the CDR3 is TGTGCCAGCAGCAGGGACATCTATGGCTACACCTTC. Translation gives CASSRDIYGYTF.

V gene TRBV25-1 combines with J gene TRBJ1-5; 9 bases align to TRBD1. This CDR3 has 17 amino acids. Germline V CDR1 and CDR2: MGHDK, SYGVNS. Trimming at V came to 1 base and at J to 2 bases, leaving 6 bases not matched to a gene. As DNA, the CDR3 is TGTGCCAGCAGTGAATTCGGGGACAGGGTATGCAATCAGCCCCAGCATTTT. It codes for CASSEFGDRVCNQPQHF.

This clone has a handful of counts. DNA for the CDR3: TGTGCCAGCAGCGACAGGGTAACTAATGAAAAACTGTTTTTT. Translated: CASSDRVTNEKLFF. The chain joins TRBV5-8 to TRBJ1-4; 7 nucleotides agree with TRBD1. Germline CDR1 is SGHTS and CDR2 is YDEGEE. V shed 4 bases and J 1 base; nucleotides not matched to a gene: 1. The CDR3 contains 14 residues.

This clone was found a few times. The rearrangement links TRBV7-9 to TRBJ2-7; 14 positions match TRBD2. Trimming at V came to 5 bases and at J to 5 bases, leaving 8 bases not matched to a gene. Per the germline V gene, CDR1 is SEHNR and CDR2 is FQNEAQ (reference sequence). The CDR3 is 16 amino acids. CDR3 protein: CASSRLAGGPFNEQYF. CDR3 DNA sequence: TGTGCCAGCAGCCGACTAGCGGGGGGGCCTTTTAACGAGCAGTACTTC.

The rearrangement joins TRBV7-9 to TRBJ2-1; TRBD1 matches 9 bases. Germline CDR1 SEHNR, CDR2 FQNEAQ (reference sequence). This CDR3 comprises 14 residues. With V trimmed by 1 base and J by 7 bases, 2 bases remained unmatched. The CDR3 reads CASSLVGQGNEQFF. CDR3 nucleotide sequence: TGTGCCAGCAGCTTAGTCGGACAGGGGAATGAGCAGTTCTTC. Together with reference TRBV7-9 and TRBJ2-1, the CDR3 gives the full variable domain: DTGVSQNPRHKITKRGQNVTFRCDPISEHNRLYWYRQTLGQGPEFLTYFQNEAQLEKSRLLSDRFSAERPKGSFSTLEIQRTEQGDSAMYLCASSLVGQGNEQFFGPGTRLTVL.

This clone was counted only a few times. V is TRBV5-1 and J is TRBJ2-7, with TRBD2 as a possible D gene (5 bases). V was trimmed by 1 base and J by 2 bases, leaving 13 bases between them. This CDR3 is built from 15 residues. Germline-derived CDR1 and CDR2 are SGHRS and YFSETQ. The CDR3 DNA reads TGCGCCAGCAGCTTGAGCGGTTCGGGGACCTACGAGCAGTACTTC. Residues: CASSLSGSGTYEQYF.

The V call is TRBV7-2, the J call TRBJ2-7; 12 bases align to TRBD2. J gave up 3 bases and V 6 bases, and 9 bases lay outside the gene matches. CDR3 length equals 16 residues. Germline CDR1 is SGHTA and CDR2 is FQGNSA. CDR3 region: CASSKTSGSDFYEQYF. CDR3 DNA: TGTGCCAGCAGTAAGACTAGCGGGAGCGACTTCTACGAGCAGTACTTC.

For the CDR3, the DNA is TGTGCCAGCAGTTTATATCGCGGACAGGGCCTAAAGAGCAATCAGCCCCAGCATTTT. Protein: CASSLYRGQGLKSNQPQHF. V is TRBV28 and J is TRBJ1-5, with 8 nucleotides matching TRBD1. The CDR3 is 19 residues long. After removal of 1 base from V and 1 base from J, the junction contained 12 bases not matched to a gene. Germline lookup yields CDR1 MDHEN and CDR2 SYDVKM.

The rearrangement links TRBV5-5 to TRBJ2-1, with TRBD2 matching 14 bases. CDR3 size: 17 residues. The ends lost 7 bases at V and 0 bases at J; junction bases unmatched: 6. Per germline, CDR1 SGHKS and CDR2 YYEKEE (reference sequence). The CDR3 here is CASWTSGGPSSYNEQFF. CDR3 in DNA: TGTGCCAGCTGGACTAGCGGGGGGCCGAGCTCCTACAATGAGCAGTTCTTC.

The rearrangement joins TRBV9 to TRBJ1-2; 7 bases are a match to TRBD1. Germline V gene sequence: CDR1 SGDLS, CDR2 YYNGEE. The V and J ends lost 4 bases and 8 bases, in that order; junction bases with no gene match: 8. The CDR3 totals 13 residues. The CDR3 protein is CASSSATGFGYTF. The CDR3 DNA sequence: TGTGCCAGCAGCTCAGCGACAGGGTTCGGCTACACCTTC.